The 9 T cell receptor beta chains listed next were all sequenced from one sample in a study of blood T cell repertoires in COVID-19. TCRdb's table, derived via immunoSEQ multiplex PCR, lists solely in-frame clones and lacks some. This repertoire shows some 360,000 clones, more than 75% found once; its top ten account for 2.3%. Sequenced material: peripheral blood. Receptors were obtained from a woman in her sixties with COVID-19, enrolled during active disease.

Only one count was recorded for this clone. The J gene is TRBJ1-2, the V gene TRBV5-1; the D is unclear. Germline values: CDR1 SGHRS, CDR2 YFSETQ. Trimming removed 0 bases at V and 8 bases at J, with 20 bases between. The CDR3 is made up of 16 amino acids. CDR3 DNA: TGCGCCAGCAGCTTGGAACCAGAGAAGGCGGTTCGAGGCTACACCTTC. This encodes CASSLEPEKAVRGYTF.

CDR3 sequence (DNA): TGTGCCAGCAGCCGATCCGGGACAGCCGACGAGCAGTACTTC. It encodes CASSRSGTADEQYF. J is TRBJ2-7 and V is TRBV5-4; TRBD1 agrees at 7 bases. Germline V gene sequence: CDR1 SGHNT, CDR2 YYREEE (reference sequence). The junction had 9 bases not matched to a gene; V was cut back by 4 bases and J by 5 bases. The CDR3 totals 14 residues.

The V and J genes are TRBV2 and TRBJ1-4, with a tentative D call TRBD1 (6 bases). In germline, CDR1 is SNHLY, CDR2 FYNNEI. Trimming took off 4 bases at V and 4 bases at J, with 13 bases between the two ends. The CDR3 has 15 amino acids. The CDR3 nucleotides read TGTGCCAGCAGTGCGGCGGGGGCGAGTAATGAAAAACTGTTTTTT. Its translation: CASSAAGASNEKLFF.

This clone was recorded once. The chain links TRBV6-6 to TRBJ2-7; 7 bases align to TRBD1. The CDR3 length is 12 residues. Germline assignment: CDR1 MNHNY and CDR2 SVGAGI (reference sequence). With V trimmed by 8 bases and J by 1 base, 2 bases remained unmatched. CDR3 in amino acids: CASRQGSYEQYF. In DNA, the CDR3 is TGTGCCAGCCGACAGGGTTCCTACGAGCAGTACTTC.

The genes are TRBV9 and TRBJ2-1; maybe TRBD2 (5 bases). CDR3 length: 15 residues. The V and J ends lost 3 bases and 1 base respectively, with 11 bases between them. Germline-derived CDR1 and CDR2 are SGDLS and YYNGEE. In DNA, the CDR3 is TGTGCCAGCAGCGACATAGGAGGTTCCTACAATGAGCAGTTCTTC. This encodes CASSDIGGSYNEQFF.

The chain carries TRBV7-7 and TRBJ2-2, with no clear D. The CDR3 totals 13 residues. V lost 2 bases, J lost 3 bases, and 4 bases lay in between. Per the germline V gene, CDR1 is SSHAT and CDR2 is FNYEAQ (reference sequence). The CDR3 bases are TGTGCCAGCAGCTTAAGCTACACCGGGGAGCTGTTTTTT. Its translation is CASSLSYTGELFF.

The CDR3 DNA reads TGTGCCAGCAGTTACTCTCCCAGGGACTACCAAGAGACCCAGTACTTC. This sequence encodes CASSYSPRDYQETQYF. The chain employs TRBV6-5 and TRBJ2-5, with D maybe TRBD2 (6 bases). The V gene's germline CDR1 is MNHEY and CDR2 SVGAGI. The CDR3 contains 16 residues. With 0 bases removed from V and 0 bases from J, the gap between germline ends came to 11 bases.

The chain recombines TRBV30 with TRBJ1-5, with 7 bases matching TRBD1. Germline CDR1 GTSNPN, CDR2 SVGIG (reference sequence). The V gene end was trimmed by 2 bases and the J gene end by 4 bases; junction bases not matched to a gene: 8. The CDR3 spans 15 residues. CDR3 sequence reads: CAWSYGDSTNQPQHF. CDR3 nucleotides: TGTGCCTGGAGTTACGGGGACAGCACAAATCAGCCCCAGCATTTT.

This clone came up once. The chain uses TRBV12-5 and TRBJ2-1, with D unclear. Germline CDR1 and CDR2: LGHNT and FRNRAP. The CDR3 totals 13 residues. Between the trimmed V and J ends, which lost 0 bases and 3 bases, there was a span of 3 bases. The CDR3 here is CASGLVSYNEQFF. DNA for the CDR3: TGTGCTAGTGGTTTGGTCAGCTACAATGAGCAGTTCTTC.